The clone carrying this T cell receptor beta chain has at least ten counts. The antigen remains unidentified. Germline lookup yields CDR1 PRHDT and CDR2 FYEKMQ (reference sequence). This CDR3 comprises 17 residues. With 5 bases removed from V and 4 bases from J, the gap between germline ends came to 23 bases. This entry belongs to a study of T cells in Graves' hyperthyroidism and ophthalmopathy. Amplified regions were TCR beta CDR3 sequences from RNA transcripts. First-round RT-PCR targeting the TCR CDR3 was performed with the HTBI primer set. MiXCR, run by TCRdb on the multiplex PCR reads, gives a single entry per CDR3 protein. The repertoire holds some 570,000 distinct CDR3 sequences, 14% seen once, with about 7% in the top ten. Whole-study results and caveats: A model of 13 V-J pairs discriminated ophthalmopathy from stable hyperthyroidism. Most clonotypes expanded in the thyroid (above 0.001) were also present in blood. The model identified upcoming ophthalmopathy a median about 6.5 months ahead of onset.

V is TRBV13 and J is TRBJ2-5; D might be TRBD1 or TRBD2, each matching 5 bases. The sequenced sample was blood. This receptor was identified in a woman aged 18 to 35 with Graves' ophthalmopathy. CDR3 residues: CASSQRGWGSSGETQYF. The CDR3 DNA follows: TGTGCCAGCAGCCAACGAGGGTGGGGGTCCTCGGGAGAGACCCAGTACTTC.